Below, 21 T cell receptor beta chains from the same sample are listed, as sequenced in a study of blood T cell repertoires in COVID-19. The repertoire was sequenced with immunoSEQ multiplex PCR; TCRdb's copy has only in-frame clones and lacks some. This sample carries approximately 130,000 clones, around 83% of them seen once, and the ten largest clones take around a tenth. The sequenced sample was peripheral blood. The receptors come from a man aged 35-49 years with active or convalescent COVID-19.

The V gene is TRBV6-2 or TRBV6-3, the J gene TRBJ2-5; D unresolved. The V and J ends lost 0 bases and 0 bases respectively, with 8 bases between them. The CDR3 totals 15 residues. Germline V CDR1 and CDR2: MNHEY, SVGEGT. CDR3 DNA: TGTGCCAGCAGTTACTCGACAACAGACCAAGAGACCCAGTACTTC. It codes for CASSYSTTDQETQYF.

The CDR3 is CASSVDRGTDTQYF. CDR3 coding DNA: TGTGCCAGCAGCGTAGATCGGGGGACAGATACGCAGTATTTT. The chain joins TRBV9 to TRBJ2-3; tentatively, D is TRBD2 (6 bases). The V end lost 0 bases, the J end lost 3 bases, and 8 bases lay between the germline ends. This CDR3 has 14 amino acids. The germline CDR1 and CDR2 sequences are SGDLS and YYNGEE.

This rearrangement joins TRBV6-4 to TRBJ2-1; D perhaps matches TRBD1 (5 bases). Trimming took 0 bases from V and 1 from J, leaving 10 bases between them. This CDR3 comprises 16 residues. Germline V gene sequence: CDR1 MRHNA, CDR2 SNTAGT. The DNA of the CDR3 is TGTGCCAGCAGTGACTCGGCAGGGCCTTCCTACAATGAGCAGTTCTTC. Protein: CASSDSAGPSYNEQFF.

The rearrangement joins TRBV6-5 to TRBJ1-2; 10 bases agree with TRBD1. Germline V gene lookup returns CDR1 MNHEY and CDR2 SVGAGI. The CDR3 covers 13 residues. V dropped 8 bases and J dropped 7; count of bases not matched to a gene: 7. CDR3 protein: CASGRQGATGYTF. The CDR3 DNA reads TGTGCCAGCGGCCGACAGGGGGCGACTGGCTACACCTTC.

The chain employs TRBV19 and TRBJ2-1; 7 nucleotides line up with TRBD1. V lost 1 base to trimming and J lost 3 bases; unmatched junction nucleotides: 3. The CDR3 consists of 15 residues. Germline assignment: CDR1 LNHDA and CDR2 SQIVND (reference sequence). CDR3 sequence reads: CASSIAGGVYNEQFF. In nucleotides, the CDR3 is TGTGCCAGTAGTATAGCAGGGGGTGTCTACAATGAGCAGTTCTTC.

V gene TRBV2 combines with J gene TRBJ2-7; 7 positions agree with TRBD1. The CDR3 extends over 15 amino acids. From germline, CDR1 is SNHLY and CDR2 FYNNEI. V trimming: 6 bases; J trimming: 1 base; junction bases outside the gene matches: 9. CDR3 sequence: CASRERTGGSYEQYF. The CDR3 coding sequence is TGTGCCAGCAGAGAGCGGACAGGCGGTTCCTACGAGCAGTACTTC.

Worth noting for this clone: The sample has other DNA sequences that encode this CDR3 too. In DNA, the CDR3 is TGTGCCAGCTCACCGACAGGGACTAATTCACCCCTCCACTTT. This codes for CASSPTGTNSPLHF. V usage is TRBV18 and J usage is TRBJ1-6, with 7 positions matching TRBD1. Germline V lookup: CDR1 KGHSH, CDR2 LQKENI. V dropped 3 bases and J dropped 6; count of bases not matched to a gene: 2. The CDR3 is 14 amino acids.

The CDR3 DNA is TGTGCCAGCAGTGACGCTACTAGCGGGGGCACAGATACGCAGTATTTT. Its protein product is CASSDATSGGTDTQYF. The chain has TRBV2 and TRBJ2-3; TRBD2 aligns across 10 bases. The J segment lost 1 base and the V segment lost 3 bases, leaving 4 bases of the junction unmatched. CDR1 SNHLY and CDR2 FYNNEI come from the germline V gene. CDR3 length: 16 residues.

V is TRBV5-4 and J is TRBJ2-7; the match to TRBD2 covers 7 bases. CDR3 length: 13 amino acids. Germline V lookup: CDR1 SGHNT, CDR2 YYREEE (reference sequence). Here the CDR3 DNA reads TGTATCGTCTGGGCAGCGGGGCAGTACGAGCAGTACTTC. Translating it yields CIVWAAGQYEQYF.

The rearrangement uses TRBV3-1 (or the pseudogene TRBV3-2) and TRBJ2-5, with D perhaps matching TRBD2 (5 bases). The germline V gene has CDR1 LGHDT and CDR2 YNNKEL (reference sequence). CDR3 length: 13 residues. V lost 0 bases and J 5 bases, leaving 7 bases between the germline ends. This CDR3 is CASSQDREETQYF. The CDR3 bases are TGTGCCAGCAGCCAAGATAGGGAGGAGACCCAGTACTTC.

This sequence joins TRBV25-1 and TRBJ2-2, with 11 bases that match TRBD1. The CDR3 totals 16 residues. Germline V lookup: CDR1 MGHDK, CDR2 SYGVNS. Germline trimming cut 4 bases from V and 6 bases from J; bases unmatched to any gene: 7. The DNA for the CDR3 is TGTGCCAGCAGTGTGCCGGGACAGGGGGTAGCCGGGGAGCTGTTTTTT. Residues: CASSVPGQGVAGELFF.

This chain uses TRBV10-3 with TRBJ2-7, with a possible D match to TRBD2 (5 bases). This CDR3 region has 18 residues. Trimming stripped 3 bases from V and 0 bases from J, with 21 bases between. Germline CDR1 ENHRY, CDR2 SYGVKD. CDR3 nucleotides: TGTGCCATCAGTGAAAGTAGTGTGGAGGCTAGCAGCTCCTACGAGCAGTACTTC. It codes for CAISESSVEASSSYEQYF.

The V gene is TRBV30, the J gene TRBJ2-1, with D maybe TRBD1 (6 bases). This CDR3 has 17 residues. V shed 0 bases and J shed 5 bases, with 20 bases lying between them. Germline assignment: CDR1 GTSNPN and CDR2 SVGIG (reference sequence). The CDR3 here is CAWSVWGLRTADNEQFF. As DNA, the CDR3 is TGTGCCTGGAGTGTATGGGGGCTTCGGACTGCAGACAATGAGCAGTTCTTC.

The sample holds many counts of this clone. The chain combines TRBV2 with TRBJ2-1, with D maybe TRBD2 (6 bases). Trimming removed 0 bases from V and 16 bases from J, with 19 bases in between. There are 14 residues in the CDR3. Per germline, CDR1 SNHLY and CDR2 FYNNEI. CDR3 sequence: CASSEALPTRGYFF. The CDR3 region has the DNA TGTGCCAGCAGTGAAGCGCTTCCGACTAGAGGGTATTTCTTC.

This clone was seen only once. The CDR3 nucleotides are TGTGCCAGCAGCTTAGGGGCGGGGACCAAACAAGAGACCCAGTACTTC. Its translation: CASSLGAGTKQETQYF. This chain connects TRBV7-9 to TRBJ2-5; D may be TRBD2 (6 bases). The germline CDR1 and CDR2 sequences are SEHNR and FQNEAQ (reference sequence). V dropped 1 base and J dropped 2 bases, with 14 bases sitting between them. There are 16 residues in the CDR3.

CDR3 protein: CAWAGTLATNEKLFF. The CDR3 nucleotides are TGTGCCTGGGCCGGGACACTTGCAACTAATGAAAAACTGTTTTTT. V usage is TRBV30 and J usage is TRBJ1-4; D might be TRBD1 (6 bases). Germline values: CDR1 GTSNPN, CDR2 SVGIG (reference sequence). This CDR3 spans 15 amino acids. The germline V and J ends were trimmed by 5 bases and 0 bases, with 13 bases remaining between them.

The chain carries TRBV6-1 and TRBJ1-2; D gene unclear. Germline CDR1 is MNHNS and CDR2 is SASEGT. Deletions cut 3 bases from V and 8 bases from J, with 13 bases between. The length of the CDR3 is 13 residues. The DNA for the CDR3 is TGTGCCAGCAGTGATAGCCTACCGGAGGGCTACACCTTC. It specifies CASSDSLPEGYTF.

The sample holds a few counts of this clone. The V gene is TRBV6-1, the J gene TRBJ1-2; D possibly corresponds to TRBD1 (5 bases). The CDR3 spans 11 residues. Deletions cut 2 bases from V and 10 bases from J, with 8 bases between. CDR1 and CDR2 from the germline V gene are MNHNS and SASEGT. As DNA, the CDR3 is TGTGCCAGCAGTGAACTAGGGGACTACACCTTC. As protein: CASSELGDYTF.

The chain carries TRBV18 and TRBJ1-6, with D tentatively TRBD1 (5 bases). The V and J ends lost 5 bases and 5 bases respectively, with 13 bases between them. This CDR3 has 15 amino acids. Germline V gene lookup returns CDR1 KGHSH and CDR2 LQKENI. CDR3 protein: CASSSYDSHNSPLHF. CDR3 nucleotide sequence: TGTGCCAGCTCATCATACGACAGCCATAATTCACCCCTCCACTTT.

The chain carries TRBV19 and TRBJ2-2; 9 bases line up with TRBD1. Losses at the gene ends were 8 bases for V and 4 bases for J; bases not matched to a gene: 8. This CDR3 contains 15 residues. Per germline, CDR1 LNHDA and CDR2 SQIVND (reference sequence). The CDR3 sequence is CASYPQGARTGELFF. The DNA of the CDR3 is TGTGCCAGTTATCCACAGGGGGCGCGCACCGGGGAGCTGTTTTTT.

This clone was found a few times. The CDR3 protein is CASNRQGLGNLNSPLHF. Here the CDR3 DNA reads TGTGCCAGCAACCGACAGGGTCTGGGTAACCTTAATTCACCCCTCCACTTT. The chain uses TRBV7-9 and TRBJ1-6, with 7 positions matching TRBD1. There are 17 residues in the CDR3. J gave up 6 bases and V 7 bases, and 15 bases lay outside the gene matches. Germline CDR1 SEHNR, CDR2 FQNEAQ (reference sequence). Full variable domain (missing parts from reference TRBV7-9 and TRBJ1-6): DTGVSQNPRHKITKRGQNVTFRCDPISEHNRLYWYRQTLGQGPEFLTYFQNEAQLEKSRLLSDRFSAERPKGSFSTLEIQRTEQGDSAMYLCASNRQGLGNLNSPLHFGNGTRLTVT.